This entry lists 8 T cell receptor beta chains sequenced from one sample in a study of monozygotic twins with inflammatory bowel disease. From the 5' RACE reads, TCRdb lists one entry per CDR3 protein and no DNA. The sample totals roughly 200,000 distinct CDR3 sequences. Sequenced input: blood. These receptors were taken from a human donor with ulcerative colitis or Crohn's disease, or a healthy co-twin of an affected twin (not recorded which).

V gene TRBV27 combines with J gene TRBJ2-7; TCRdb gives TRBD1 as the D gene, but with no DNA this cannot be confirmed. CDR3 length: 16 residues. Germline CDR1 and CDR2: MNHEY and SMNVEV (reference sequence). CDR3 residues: CASGQLGALLSYEQYF.

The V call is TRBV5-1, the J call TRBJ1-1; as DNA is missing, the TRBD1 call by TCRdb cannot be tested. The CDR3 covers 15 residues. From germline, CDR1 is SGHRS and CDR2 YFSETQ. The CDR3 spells CASSLPGQGNTEAFF.

The CDR3 spells CASSQRDRDYEQYF. This chain connects TRBV4-2 to TRBJ2-7; the D call from TCRdb, TRBD1, cannot be confirmed without DNA. This CDR3 region has 14 residues. Germline CDR1 LGHNA, CDR2 YNFKEQ.

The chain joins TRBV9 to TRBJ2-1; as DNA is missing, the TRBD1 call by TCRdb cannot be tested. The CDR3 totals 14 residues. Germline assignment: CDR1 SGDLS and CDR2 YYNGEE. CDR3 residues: CASSGYRGDDEQFF.

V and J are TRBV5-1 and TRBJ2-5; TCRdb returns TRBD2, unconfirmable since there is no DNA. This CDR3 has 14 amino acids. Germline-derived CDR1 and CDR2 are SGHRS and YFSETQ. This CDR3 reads CASSLTRSGETQYF.

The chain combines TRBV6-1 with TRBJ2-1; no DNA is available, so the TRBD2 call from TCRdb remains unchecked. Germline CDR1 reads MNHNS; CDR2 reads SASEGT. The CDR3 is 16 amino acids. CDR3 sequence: CASSRLAGERNNEQFF.

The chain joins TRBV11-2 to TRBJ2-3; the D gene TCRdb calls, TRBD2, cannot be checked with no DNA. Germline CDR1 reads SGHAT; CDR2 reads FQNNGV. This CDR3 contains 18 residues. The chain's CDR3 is CASSLGVAGGSWPDTQYF.

This CDR3 is CASSGGSSGETQYF. The rearrangement links TRBV5-1 to TRBJ2-5; checking the TCRdb D call of TRBD1 is not possible without DNA. From germline, CDR1 is SGHRS and CDR2 YFSETQ. The CDR3 totals 14 residues.